The 8 T cell receptor beta chains reported below all come from one sample, sequenced in a study of cytomegalovirus exposure and HLA in healthy donors. The assay was immunoSEQ multiplex PCR, and TCRdb's table has in-frame clones only and misses some. The data show about 57,000 clones, roughly 90% seen once. Sequenced input: PBMCs. The receptors here all came from a woman aged 18-29 years in good health and CMV-seronegative.

V and J are TRBV5-5 and TRBJ2-7; D possibly corresponds to TRBD2 (6 bases). The V and J ends lost 4 bases and 0 bases respectively, with 20 bases between them. The CDR3 is 17 residues long. Germline CDR1 is SGHKS and CDR2 is YYEKEE (reference sequence). The CDR3 coding sequence is TGTGCCAGCAGCCCGAGGCGGAGCAGGCGGGACTCCTACGAGCAGTACTTC. Translated: CASSPRRSRRDSYEQYF. The full variable domain, rest sourced from reference TRBV5-5 and TRBJ2-7, is DAGVTQSPTHLIKTRGQQVTLRCSPISGHKSVSWYQQVLGQGPQFIFQYYEKEERGRGNFPDRFSARQFPNYSSELNVNALLLGDSALYLCASSPRRSRRDSYEQYFGPGTRLTVT.

J is TRBJ1-5 and V is TRBV9, with D tentatively TRBD1 (6 bases). Trimming pared 4 bases from V and 7 bases from J, leaving 18 bases between. CDR3 length equals 15 residues. Germline V CDR1 and CDR2: SGDLS, YYNGEE. CDR3 nucleotides: TGTGCCAGCAGCCACTGGGCAGGGGAGGGCCAGCCCCAGCATTTT. Protein: CASSHWAGEGQPQHF.

The chain employs TRBV5-1 and TRBJ2-1; the match to TRBD2 covers 14 bases. V gave up 0 bases and J gave up 4 bases; unmatched junction bases: 0. The CDR3 is 16 amino acids. Per germline, CDR1 SGHRS and CDR2 YFSETQ. The CDR3 protein is CASSLGTSGGYNEQFF. CDR3 bases: TGCGCCAGCAGCTTGGGGACTAGCGGGGGGTACAATGAGCAGTTCTTC.

The DNA of the CDR3 is TGCGCCAGCAGTGTGGGCAGGAACTCCTACGAGCAGTACTTC. This gives the protein CASSVGRNSYEQYF. J is TRBJ2-7 and V is TRBV10-2, with D uncertain. Trimming took off 4 bases at V and 0 bases at J, with 10 bases between the two ends. The CDR3 sequence is 14 residues long. From germline, CDR1 is WSHSY and CDR2 SAAADI.

The chain uses TRBV19 and TRBJ2-3; TRBD1 might be the D (6 bases). Trimming cost V 4 bases and J 0 bases, with 14 bases left between them. Germline CDR1 and CDR2: LNHDA and SQIVND (reference sequence). The CDR3 totals 16 residues. The CDR3 sequence is CASSKLPGQSTDTQYF. The DNA for the CDR3 is TGTGCCAGTAGTAAGCTACCGGGACAAAGCACAGATACGCAGTATTTT.

This clone was counted a single time. The chain links TRBV9 to TRBJ2-3; a possible D gene is TRBD2 (5 bases). V was cut by 0 bases and J by 0 bases, with 5 bases left in between. CDR3 size: 14 residues. Germline CDR1 and CDR2: SGDLS and YYNGEE. CDR3 nucleotide sequence: TGTGCCAGCAGCGTAGGCGGGAGCACAGATACGCAGTATTTT. Translation gives CASSVGGSTDTQYF.

The chain uses TRBV18 and TRBJ2-7; 7 positions agree with TRBD1. The CDR3 is 17 amino acids. CDR1 KGHSH and CDR2 LQKENI come from the germline V gene. V shed 4 bases and J 0 bases; nucleotides not matched to a gene: 12. CDR3 bases: TGTGCCAGCTCACAAGGGACAGCCTTAATCCCCTCCTACGAGCAGTACTTC. Protein product: CASSQGTALIPSYEQYF.

The V and J genes are TRBV10-3 and TRBJ1-5, with 7 bases matching TRBD1. Germline CDR1 reads ENHRY; CDR2 reads SYGVKD. This CDR3 is 13 amino acids long. With V trimmed by 6 bases and J by 5 bases, 4 bases remained unmatched. CDR3 in amino acids: CAIRRQGDQPQHF. The CDR3 nucleotides read TGTGCCATCAGGAGACAGGGTGATCAGCCCCAGCATTTT.